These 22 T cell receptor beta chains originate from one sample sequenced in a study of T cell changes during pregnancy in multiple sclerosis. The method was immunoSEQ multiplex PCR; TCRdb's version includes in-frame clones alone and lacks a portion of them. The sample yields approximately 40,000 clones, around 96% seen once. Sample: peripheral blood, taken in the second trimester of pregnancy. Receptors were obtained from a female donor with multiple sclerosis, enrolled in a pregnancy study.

For the CDR3, the DNA is TGTGCTAGTGCCCAGACAGATACGCAGTATTTT. Translated: CASAQTDTQYF. The chain links TRBV12-5 to TRBJ2-3, with D uncertain. Germline CDR1 reads LGHNT; CDR2 reads FRNRAP. V lost 7 bases and J lost 3, with 5 bases in between. The CDR3 spans 11 residues.

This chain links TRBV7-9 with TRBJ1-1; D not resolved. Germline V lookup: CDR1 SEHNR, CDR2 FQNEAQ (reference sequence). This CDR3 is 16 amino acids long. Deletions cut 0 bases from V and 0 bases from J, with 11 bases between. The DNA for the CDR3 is TGTGCCAGCAGCTTAGCCGCGGGCGCAATGAACACTGAAGCTTTCTTT. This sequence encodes CASSLAAGAMNTEAFF.

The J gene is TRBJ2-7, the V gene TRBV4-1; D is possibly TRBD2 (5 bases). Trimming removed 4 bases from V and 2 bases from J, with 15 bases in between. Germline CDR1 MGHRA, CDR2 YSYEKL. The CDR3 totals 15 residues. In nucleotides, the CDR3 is TGCGCCAGCAGCCGGGGAGAGGCCGGTACCTACGAGCAGTACTTC. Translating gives CASSRGEAGTYEQYF.

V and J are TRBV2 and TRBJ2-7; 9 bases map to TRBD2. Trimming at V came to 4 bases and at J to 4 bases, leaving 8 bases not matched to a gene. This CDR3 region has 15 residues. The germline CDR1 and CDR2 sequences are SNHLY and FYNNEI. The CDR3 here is CASSGSWREGYEQYF. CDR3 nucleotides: TGTGCCAGCAGTGGGTCGTGGCGGGAGGGGTACGAGCAGTACTTC.

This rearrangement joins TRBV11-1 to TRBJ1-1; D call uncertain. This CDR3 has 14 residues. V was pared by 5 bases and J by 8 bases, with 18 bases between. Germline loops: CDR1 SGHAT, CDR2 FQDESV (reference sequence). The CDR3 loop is CASSKLRKGTEAFF. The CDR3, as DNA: TGTGCCAGCAGCAAACTAAGGAAAGGCACCGAAGCTTTCTTT.

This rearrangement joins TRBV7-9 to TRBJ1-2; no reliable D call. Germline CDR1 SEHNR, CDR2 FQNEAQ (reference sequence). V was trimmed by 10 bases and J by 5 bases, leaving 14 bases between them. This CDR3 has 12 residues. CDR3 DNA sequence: TGTGCCACTTTCGCGCCGATTTATGGCTACACCTTC. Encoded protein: CATFAPIYGYTF.

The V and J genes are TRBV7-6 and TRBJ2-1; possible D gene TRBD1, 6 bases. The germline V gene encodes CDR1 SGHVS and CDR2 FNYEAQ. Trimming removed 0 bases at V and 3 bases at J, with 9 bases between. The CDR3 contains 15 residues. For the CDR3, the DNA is TGTGCCAGCAGCTTAGCGGGGGCCCGCTACAATGAGCAGTTCTTC. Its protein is CASSLAGARYNEQFF.

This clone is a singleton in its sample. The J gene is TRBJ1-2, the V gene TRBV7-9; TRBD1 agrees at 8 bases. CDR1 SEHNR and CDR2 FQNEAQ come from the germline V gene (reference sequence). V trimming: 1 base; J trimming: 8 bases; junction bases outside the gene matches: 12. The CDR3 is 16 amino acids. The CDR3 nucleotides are TGTGCCAGCAGCTTAGTAGTTGGGACAGGACCCTTCGGCTACACCTTC. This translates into CASSLVVGTGPFGYTF.

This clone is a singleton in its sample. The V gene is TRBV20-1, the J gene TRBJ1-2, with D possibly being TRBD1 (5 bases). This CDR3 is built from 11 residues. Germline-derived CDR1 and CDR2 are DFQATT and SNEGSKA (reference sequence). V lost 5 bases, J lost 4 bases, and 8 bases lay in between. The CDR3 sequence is CSAAGFYGYTF. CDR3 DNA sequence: TGCAGTGCTGCAGGGTTCTATGGCTACACCTTC.

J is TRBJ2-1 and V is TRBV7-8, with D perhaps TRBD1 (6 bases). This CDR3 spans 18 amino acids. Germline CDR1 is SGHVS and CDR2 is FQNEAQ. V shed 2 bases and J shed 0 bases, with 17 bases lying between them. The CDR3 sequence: CASSLHRRDRSSYNEQFF. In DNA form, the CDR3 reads TGTGCCAGCAGCTTACACCGGCGCGACAGGAGCTCCTACAATGAGCAGTTCTTC.

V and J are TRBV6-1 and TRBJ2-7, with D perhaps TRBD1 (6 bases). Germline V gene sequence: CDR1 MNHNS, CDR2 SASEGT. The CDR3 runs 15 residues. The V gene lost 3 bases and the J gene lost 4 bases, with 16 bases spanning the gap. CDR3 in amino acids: CASSETGTPPYEQYF. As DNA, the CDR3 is TGTGCCAGCAGTGAGACAGGTACTCCCCCTTACGAGCAGTACTTC.

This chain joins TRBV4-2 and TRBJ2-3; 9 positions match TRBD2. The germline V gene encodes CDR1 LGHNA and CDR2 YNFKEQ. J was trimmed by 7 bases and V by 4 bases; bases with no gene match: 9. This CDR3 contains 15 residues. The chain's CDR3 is CASSPGDSGRNTQYF. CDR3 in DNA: TGTGCCAGCAGCCCCGGGGATAGCGGGAGAAATACGCAGTATTTT.

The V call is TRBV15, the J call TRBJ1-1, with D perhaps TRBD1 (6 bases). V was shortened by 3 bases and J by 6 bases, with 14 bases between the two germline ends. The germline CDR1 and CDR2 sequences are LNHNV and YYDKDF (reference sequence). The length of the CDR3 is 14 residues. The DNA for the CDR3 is TGTGCCACCAGCAGCGGACAGCATAATCCTGAAGCTTTCTTT. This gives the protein CATSSGQHNPEAFF.

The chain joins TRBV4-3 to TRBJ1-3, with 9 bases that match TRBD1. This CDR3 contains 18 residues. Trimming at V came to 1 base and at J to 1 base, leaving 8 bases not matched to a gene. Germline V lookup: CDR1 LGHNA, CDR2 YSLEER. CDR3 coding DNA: TGCGCCAGCAGCCAAGTCGGGACAGGGACTTTATCTGGAAACACCATATATTTT. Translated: CASSQVGTGTLSGNTIYF.

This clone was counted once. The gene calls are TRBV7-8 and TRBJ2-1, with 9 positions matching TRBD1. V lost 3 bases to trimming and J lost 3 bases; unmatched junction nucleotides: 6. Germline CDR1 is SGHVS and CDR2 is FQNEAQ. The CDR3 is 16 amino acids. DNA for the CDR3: TGTGCCAGCAGCTTGGCCGGGACAGGGAACTACAATGAGCAGTTCTTC. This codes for CASSLAGTGNYNEQFF.

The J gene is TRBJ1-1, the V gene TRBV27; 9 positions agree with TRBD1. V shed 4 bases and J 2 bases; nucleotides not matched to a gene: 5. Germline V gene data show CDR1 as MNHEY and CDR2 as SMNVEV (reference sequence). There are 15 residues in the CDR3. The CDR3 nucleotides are TGTGCCAGCAGTTATCAGGGACAGGGTAACACTGAAGCTTTCTTT. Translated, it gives CASSYQGQGNTEAFF.

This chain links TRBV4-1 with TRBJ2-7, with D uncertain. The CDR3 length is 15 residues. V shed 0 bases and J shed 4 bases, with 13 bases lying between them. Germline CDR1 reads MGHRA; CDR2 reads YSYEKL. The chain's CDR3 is CASSQEGSPYYEQYF. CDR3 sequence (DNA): TGCGCCAGCAGCCAAGAGGGTAGCCCTTATTACGAGCAGTACTTC.

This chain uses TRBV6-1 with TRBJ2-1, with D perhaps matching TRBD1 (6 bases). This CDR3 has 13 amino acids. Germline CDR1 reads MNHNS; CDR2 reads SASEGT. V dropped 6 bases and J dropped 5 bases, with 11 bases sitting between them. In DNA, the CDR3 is TGTGCCAGCAGCCTACAGGGAGACAATGAGCAGTTCTTC. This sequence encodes CASSLQGDNEQFF.

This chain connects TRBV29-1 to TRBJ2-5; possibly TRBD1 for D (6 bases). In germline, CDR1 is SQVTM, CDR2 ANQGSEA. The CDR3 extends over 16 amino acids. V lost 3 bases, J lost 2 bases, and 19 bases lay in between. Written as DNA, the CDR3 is TGCAGCGTTGAGGGGTCTCCGGGACATACTCAAGAGACCCAGTACTTC. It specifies CSVEGSPGHTQETQYF. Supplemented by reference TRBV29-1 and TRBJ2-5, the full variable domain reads SAVISQKPSRDICQRGTSLTIQCQVDSQVTMMFWYRQQPGQSLTLIATANQGSEATYESGFVIDKFPISRPNLTFSTLTVSNMSPEDSSIYLCSVEGSPGHTQETQYFGPGTRLLVL.

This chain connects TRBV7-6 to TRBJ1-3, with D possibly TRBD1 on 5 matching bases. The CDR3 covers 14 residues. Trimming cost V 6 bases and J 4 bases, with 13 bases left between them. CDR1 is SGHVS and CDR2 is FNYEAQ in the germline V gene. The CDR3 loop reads CASRKAGSGNTIYF. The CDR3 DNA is TGTGCCAGCAGGAAGGCAGGGTCCGGAAACACCATATATTTT.

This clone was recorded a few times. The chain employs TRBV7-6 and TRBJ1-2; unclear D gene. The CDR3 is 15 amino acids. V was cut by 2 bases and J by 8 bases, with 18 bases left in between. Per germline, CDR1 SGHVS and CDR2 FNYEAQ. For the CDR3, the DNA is TGTGCCAGCAGCTTATCGGACGGGATAAGGGAAGGCTACACCTTC. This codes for CASSLSDGIREGYTF.

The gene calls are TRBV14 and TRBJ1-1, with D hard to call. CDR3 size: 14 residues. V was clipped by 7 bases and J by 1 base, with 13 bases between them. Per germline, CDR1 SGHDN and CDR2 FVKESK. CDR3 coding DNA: TGTGCCAGCACCAGGTTGGGCCCGAACACTGAAGCTTTCTTT. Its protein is CASTRLGPNTEAFF.